This T cell receptor (beta chain) was recovered during a study of cytomegalovirus exposure and HLA in healthy donors. Study in general: There were approximately 400 genotyped donors. Of these, 81% fell in the genetic ancestry cluster associated with self-reported Caucasian donors. Findings and limits, study-wide: Judged likely to be a sequencing artifact was a cluster of highly shared sequence variants.

Per the germline V gene, CDR1 is SEHNR and CDR2 is FQNEAQ (reference sequence). V dropped 0 bases and J dropped 3; count of bases not matched to a gene: 1. The CDR3 is 15 residues long. This clone came up a few times. Its target is unknown. PCR primers comprised 60 Vbeta and 13 Jbeta primers. Some clones are missing from TCRdb's copy, which holds only in-frame ones; the method was immunoSEQ multiplex PCR. The table has more than 150,000 clones, around 78% seen once. The rearrangement links TRBV7-9 to TRBJ1-1, with 10 positions matching TRBD1. This TCR came from a young man in good health and CMV-seronegative. The sequencing input was PBMCs. The CDR3 DNA follows: TGTGCCAGCAGCTTAGCAGGGACAGGGGACACTGAAGCTTTCTTT. This sequence encodes CASSLAGTGDTEAFF.